A selection of T cell receptor beta chains follows, all from one sample in a study of shared clonotypes between healthy human individuals. The protocol was immunoSEQ multiplex PCR, while the TCRdb copy is restricted to in-frame clones and leaves out a portion. The data show approximately 1,000,000 clones, around three quarters seen once. Input material: memory CD4+ T cells from PBMCs. These receptor sequences come from a man aged 18 to 35 in good health. Some clones in this sample may be carry-over from other donors' samples. CDR3s include the opening cysteine and the closing phenylalanine or tryptophan. A D gene is named only where the DNA matches it firmly. Some rows mark clone size as missing; the rest say once, few, many or name a class of expanded clone.

>.|TRBJ1-4|TRBV19|TRBD1
TGTGCCAGTAGTGCCAGGACAGGCGGGAATGAAAAACTGTTTTTT
CASSARTGGNEKLFF
>once|TRBJ2-4|TRBV18|.
TGTGCCAGCTCACCACCGACATGGGAAGCCAAAAACATTCAGTACTTC
CASSPPTWEAKNIQYF
>.|TRBJ2-3|TRBV7-2|TRBD2
TGTGCCAGCAGCTTAGTAGGACTAGTTAACACAGATACGCAGTATTTT
CASSLVGLVNTDTQYF
>.|TRBJ2-6|TRBV27|.
TGTGCCAGCAGTTTGAGTACCGGGACTGGGGCCAACGTCCTGACTTTC
CASSLSTGTGANVLTF
>few|TRBJ1-1|TRBV7-3|TRBD1
TGTGCCAGCAGCATACAGCCGACAGGGACCAACACTGAAGCTTTCTTT
CASSIQPTGTNTEAFF
>.|TRBJ1-5|TRBV19|.
TGTGCCAGTAGCACCGATGGGAGGAGCAATCAGCCCCAGCATTTT
CASSTDGRSNQPQHF
>.|TRBJ1-1|TRBV6-1|.
TGTGCCAGCAGTGACCAGAATCGACAGCCCCGGAGAGCTTTCTTT
CASSDQNRQPRRAFF
>many|TRBJ2-6|TRBV19|.
TGTGCCAGTAGTATTGGCAGGGTAACTGGGGCCAACGTCCTGACTTTC
CASSIGRVTGANVLTF
>.|TRBJ2-4|TRBV7-2|TRBD2
TGTGCCAGCAGCTTAGTAGCGGCTAGCGGAGCCAAAAACATTCAGTACTTC
CASSLVAASGAKNIQYF
>.|TRBJ2-3|TRBV11-3|.
TGTGCCAGCAGCTTAGGTCCAGCGGTTAGCACAGATACGCAGTATTTT
CASSLGPAVSTDTQYF
>few|TRBJ1-1|TRBV6-5|.
TGTGCCAGCAGTTCCCGTCGGGGGGGGAGGACTGAAGCTTTCTTT
CASSSRRGGRTEAFF
>few|TRBJ1-1|TRBV18|.
TGTGCCAGCTCACCCTTAGACAAAGCTTTCTTT
CASSPLDKAFF
>.|TRBJ2-7|TRBV5-1|TRBD2
TGCGCCAGCAGCCCCCGGGGAGGGAGCTCCTACGAGCAGTACTTC
CASSPRGGSSYEQYF
>once|TRBJ1-1|TRBV6-6|TRBD1
TGTGCCAGCAGGGGACAGGGGACGAACACTGAAGCTTTCTTT
CASRGQGTNTEAFF
>.|TRBJ1-4|TRBV27|.
TGTGCCAGCAGTTTATCGCGTGTAGGGAATGAAAAACTGTTTTTT
CASSLSRVGNEKLFF
>.|TRBJ1-2|TRBV5-1|TRBD1
TGCGCCAGCAGCTTTGCGGTACAGGGGGCCAGTGGCTACACCTTC
CASSFAVQGASGYTF
>few|TRBJ2-5|TRBV27|.
TGTGCCAGCAGTTTCCGGCGGGGTGAGACCCAGTACTTC
CASSFRRGETQYF
>.|TRBJ1-2|TRBV10-2|.
TGCGCCAGCAGTGATCCGTCAGCGAAGGGGTATGGCTACACCTTC
CASSDPSAKGYGYTF
>.|TRBJ2-3|TRBV5-1|TRBD2
TGCGCCAGCAGCCCGTATCCGGGACTAAGGGATACGCAGTATTTT
CASSPYPGLRDTQYF
>once|TRBJ2-7|TRBV28|TRBD1
TGTGCCAGCAGTTTTGCGGGACAGGGTGGGAGGTACGAGCAGTACTTC
CASSFAGQGGRYEQYF
>few|TRBJ2-7|TRBV29-1|TRBD1
TGCAGCGGGACAGGGGGCGACGAGCAGTACTTC
CSGTGGDEQYF
>.|TRBJ2-1|TRBV11-2|.
TGTGCCAGCAGCTTAACGGTCCTCAGCTCCTACAATGAGCAGTTCTTC
CASSLTVLSSYNEQFF
>.|TRBJ1-4|TRBV18|.
TGTGCCAGCTCCCTCCGGGTGGTGGCGACTAATGAAAAACTGTTTTTT
CASSLRVVATNEKLFF
>.|TRBJ2-7|TRBV5-1|TRBD2
TGCGCCAGCAGCCAGACTAGCGGGGGCACCTACGAGCAGTACTTC
CASSQTSGGTYEQYF
>once|TRBJ1-2|TRBV6-5|.
TGTGCCAGTCGAACACCAGGGAAGTATGGCTACACCTTC
CASRTPGKYGYTF
>.|TRBJ2-1|TRBV9|TRBD2
TGTGCCAGCAGCACCCGGACTAGCGGGAGATACAATGAGCAGTTCTTC
CASSTRTSGRYNEQFF
>.|TRBJ2-1|TRBV13|.
TGTGCCAGCAGCTTAGATACGGGAAACAATGAGCAGTTCTTC
CASSLDTGNNEQFF
>.|TRBJ1-2|TRBV27|.
TGTGCCAGCAGTTTAAATGGGGAAGCTAACTATGGCTACACCTTC
CASSLNGEANYGYTF
>.|TRBJ1-2|TRBV15|TRBD1
TGTGCCACCAGCAGGGAAACCGGGACAGTGGGCTACACCTTC
CATSRETGTVGYTF
>.|TRBJ2-1|TRBV30|.
TGTGCCTGGAGTCCCGGGGGCTCATACAATGAGCAGTTCTTC
CAWSPGGSYNEQFF
>.|TRBJ2-4|TRBV29-1|.
TGCAGCGTTCGGACAGAAACTAAAAACATTCAGTACTTC
CSVRTETKNIQYF
>.|TRBJ2-6|TRBV6-6|.
TGTGCCAGCAGTTACTCGGGACTCTCTGGGGCCAACGTCCTGACTTTC
CASSYSGLSGANVLTF
>.|TRBJ2-7|TRBV5-1|.
TGCGCCAGCAGCCGCATAGGTGCCTCCTACGAGCAGTACTTC
CASSRIGASYEQYF
>.|TRBJ2-3|TRBV12-5|TRBD2
TGTGCTAGTGGTCCGGGGACTAGCGGGACTTTGGGTGAGCAGTATTTT
CASGPGTSGTLGEQYF
>.|TRBJ2-6|TRBV14|.
TGTGCCAGCAGCCCCCGCCAGGGGAAACGCTCTGGGGCCAACGTCCTGACTTTC
CASSPRQGKRSGANVLTF
>.|TRBJ2-5|TRBV5-5|TRBD1
TGTGCCAGCAGCTCATACAGGGGTGCGGGGACCCAGTACTTC
CASSSYRGAGTQYF
>.|TRBJ2-7|TRBV5-6|.
TGTGCCAGCAGCACGGAGGGGAGGATGGACGAGCAGTACTTC
CASSTEGRMDEQYF
>.|TRBJ2-2|TRBV27|TRBD1
TGTGCCAGCAATATACAGGGGGACGGCGGGGAGCTGTTTTTT
CASNIQGDGGELFF
>.|TRBJ2-3|TRBV4-1|TRBD2
TGCGCCAGCAGCCGAAGCGGGAATTTGGATACGCAGTATTTT
CASSRSGNLDTQYF
>.|TRBJ2-1|TRBV7-8|TRBD2
TGTGCCAGCAGCGTGGGACTAGCGAGGAGCTCCTACAATGAGCAGTTCTTC
CASSVGLARSSYNEQFF
>.|TRBJ2-5|TRBV28|TRBD2
TGTGCCAGCAACCTAGCGGGGCAAGAGACCCAGTACTTC
CASNLAGQETQYF
>few|TRBJ2-5|TRBV30|.
TGTGCCGGAGAGACAGCTTGGCGGGCCCAGTACTTC
CAGETAWRAQYF
>.|TRBJ1-2|TRBV19|.
TGTGCCAGTAGAGTAGGGTTGGACTATGGCTACACCTTC
CASRVGLDYGYTF
>.|TRBJ2-3|TRBV13|TRBD2
TGTGCCAGCAGCTTACCTACTAGCGGGAGATATGCCGATACGCAGTATTTT
CASSLPTSGRYADTQYF
>.|TRBJ1-2|TRBV6-6|.
TGTGCCAGCAGGCGTAGGACAGTAAACTATGGCTACACCTTC
CASRRRTVNYGYTF
>.|TRBJ2-2|TRBV6-6|.
TGTGCCAGCAGTTACGCAGATAACACCGGGGAGCTGTTTTTT
CASSYADNTGELFF
>.|TRBJ2-7|TRBV4-1|TRBD2
TGCGCCAGCAGCCAGATAGCGGGAGGCCCCTCCTACGAGCAGTACTTC
CASSQIAGGPSYEQYF
>.|TRBJ2-1|TRBV27|TRBD1
TGTGCCAGCAGTTTGTGGGGACAGGGCTACAATGAGCAGTTCTTC
CASSLWGQGYNEQFF
>.|TRBJ1-5|TRBV30|TRBD1
TGTGCCTGGAGTAGGCAGGGGGCCCAGCCCCAGCATTTT
CAWSRQGAQPQHF
>.|TRBJ2-2|TRBV7-9|.
TGTGCCAGCAGCTTAGGGGCAGGTTCCACCGGGGAGCTGTTTTTT
CASSLGAGSTGELFF
>.|TRBJ2-2|TRBV6-1|.
TGTGCCAGCATACCACAGGGAGCTGTCGGGGAGCTGTTTTTT
CASIPQGAVGELFF
>once|TRBJ2-1|TRBV19|TRBD2
TGTGCAAGTAGGGTGGTCAGGGGGCGACTAGCGGGAGGGTCGAAGCAGTTCTTC
CASRVVRGRLAGGSKQFF
>.|TRBJ2-5|TRBV7-2|.
TGTGCCAGCAGCCCCGACCCTGTTATAGGGGACCAGTACTTC
CASSPDPVIGDQYF
>.|TRBJ2-7|TRBV5-1|.
TGCGCCAGCAGCTTGGCGAACCACGAGCAGTACTTC
CASSLANHEQYF
>once|TRBJ1-5|TRBV18|TRBD1
TGTGCCAGCTCACCATCACTTGCCGGGACAGGGGTTCAGCCCCAGCATTTT
CASSPSLAGTGVQPQHF
>.|TRBJ2-2|TRBV5-1|TRBD1
TGCGCCAGCAGCTCCCAGGGGGCTCTTGCGGAGCTGTTTTTT
CASSSQGALAELFF
>.|TRBJ1-3|TRBV28|.
TGTGCCAGCAGACCGACGGACAGACGCTCTGGAAACACCATATATTTT
CASRPTDRRSGNTIYF